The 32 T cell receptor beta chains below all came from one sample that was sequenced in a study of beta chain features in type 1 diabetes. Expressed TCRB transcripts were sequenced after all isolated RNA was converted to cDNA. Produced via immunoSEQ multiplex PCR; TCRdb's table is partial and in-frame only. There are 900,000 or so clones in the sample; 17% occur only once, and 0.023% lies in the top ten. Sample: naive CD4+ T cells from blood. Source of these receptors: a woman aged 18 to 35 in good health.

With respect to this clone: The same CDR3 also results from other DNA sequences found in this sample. In nucleotides, the CDR3 is TGTGCCATCAGTGAGGGCCAAGAGACCCAGTACTTC. Amino acid sequence: CAISEGQETQYF. The chain links TRBV10-3 to TRBJ2-5; D gene unclear. V lost 2 bases and J lost 1, with 2 bases in between. The germline V gene encodes CDR1 ENHRY and CDR2 SYGVKD. The length of the CDR3 is 12 residues.

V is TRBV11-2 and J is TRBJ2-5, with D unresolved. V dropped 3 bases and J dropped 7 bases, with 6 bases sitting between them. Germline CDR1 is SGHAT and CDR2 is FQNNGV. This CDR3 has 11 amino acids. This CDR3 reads CASSFLGTQYF. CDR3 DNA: TGTGCCAGCAGCTTCTTGGGGACCCAGTACTTC.

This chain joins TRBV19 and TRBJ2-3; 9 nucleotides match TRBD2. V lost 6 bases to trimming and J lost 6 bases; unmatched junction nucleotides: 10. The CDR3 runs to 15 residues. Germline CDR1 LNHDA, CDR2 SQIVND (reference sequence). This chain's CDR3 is CASRRSGSGGDTQYF. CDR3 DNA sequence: TGTGCCAGTAGACGTAGCGGGAGCGGGGGGGATACGCAGTATTTT.

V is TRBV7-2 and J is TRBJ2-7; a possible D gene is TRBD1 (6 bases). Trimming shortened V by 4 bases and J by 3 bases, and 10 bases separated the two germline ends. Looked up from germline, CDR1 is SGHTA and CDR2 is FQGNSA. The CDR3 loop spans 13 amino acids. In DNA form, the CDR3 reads TGTGCCAGCAGCTGGGACATTTTCTACGAGCAGTACTTC. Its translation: CASSWDIFYEQYF.

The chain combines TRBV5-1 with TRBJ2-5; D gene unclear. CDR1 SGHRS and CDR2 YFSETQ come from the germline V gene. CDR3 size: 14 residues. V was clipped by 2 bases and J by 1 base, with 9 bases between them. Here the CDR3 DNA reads TGCGCCAGCAGCTTACCTGGATTCCAAGAGACCCAGTACTTC. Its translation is CASSLPGFQETQYF.

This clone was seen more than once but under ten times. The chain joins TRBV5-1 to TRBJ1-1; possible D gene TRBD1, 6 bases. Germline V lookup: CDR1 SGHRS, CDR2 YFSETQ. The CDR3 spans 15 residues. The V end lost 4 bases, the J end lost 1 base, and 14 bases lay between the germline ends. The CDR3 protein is CASSPARGRNTEAFF. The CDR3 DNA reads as TGCGCCAGCAGCCCAGCCAGGGGTCGGAACACTGAAGCTTTCTTT.

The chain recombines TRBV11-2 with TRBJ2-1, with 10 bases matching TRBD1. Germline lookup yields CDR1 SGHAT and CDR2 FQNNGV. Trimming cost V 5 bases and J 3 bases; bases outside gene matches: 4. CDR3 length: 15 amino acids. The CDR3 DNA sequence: TGTGCCAGCAGCGGCTGGACAGGGGGCTACAATGAGCAGTTCTTC. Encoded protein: CASSGWTGGYNEQFF.

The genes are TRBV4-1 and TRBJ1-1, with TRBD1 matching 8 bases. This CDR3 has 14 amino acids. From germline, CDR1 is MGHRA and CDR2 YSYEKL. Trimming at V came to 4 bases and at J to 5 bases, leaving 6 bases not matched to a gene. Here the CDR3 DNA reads TGCGCCAGCAGCCGGACAGGGAGAGGGACTGAAGCTTTCTTT. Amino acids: CASSRTGRGTEAFF.

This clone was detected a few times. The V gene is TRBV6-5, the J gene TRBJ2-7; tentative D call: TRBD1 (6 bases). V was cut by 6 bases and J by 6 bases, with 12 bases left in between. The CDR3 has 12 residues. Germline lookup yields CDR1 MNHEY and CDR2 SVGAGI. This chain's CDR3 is CASSTTGREQYF. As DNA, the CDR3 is TGTGCCAGCAGCACCACAGGGCGCGAGCAGTACTTC.

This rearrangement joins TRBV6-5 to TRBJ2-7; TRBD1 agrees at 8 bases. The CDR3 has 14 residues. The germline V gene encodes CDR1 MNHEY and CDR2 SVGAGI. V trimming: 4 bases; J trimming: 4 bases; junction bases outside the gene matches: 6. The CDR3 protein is CASSSGDRGYEQYF. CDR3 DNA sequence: TGTGCCAGCAGTTCCGGAGACAGGGGTTACGAGCAGTACTTC.

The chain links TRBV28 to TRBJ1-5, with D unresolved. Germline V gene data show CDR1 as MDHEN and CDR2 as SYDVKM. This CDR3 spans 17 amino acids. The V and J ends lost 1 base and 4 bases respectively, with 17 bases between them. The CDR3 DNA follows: TGTGCCAGCAGTTTATTGTTGTGGGCAGGCGAAAATCAGCCCCAGCATTTT. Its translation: CASSLLLWAGENQPQHF.

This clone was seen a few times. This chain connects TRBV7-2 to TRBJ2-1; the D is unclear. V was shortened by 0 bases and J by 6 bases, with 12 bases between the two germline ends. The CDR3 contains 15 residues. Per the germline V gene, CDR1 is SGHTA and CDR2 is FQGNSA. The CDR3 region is CASSLARTPSNEQFF. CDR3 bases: TGTGCCAGCAGCTTAGCTAGGACGCCTAGCAATGAGCAGTTCTTC.

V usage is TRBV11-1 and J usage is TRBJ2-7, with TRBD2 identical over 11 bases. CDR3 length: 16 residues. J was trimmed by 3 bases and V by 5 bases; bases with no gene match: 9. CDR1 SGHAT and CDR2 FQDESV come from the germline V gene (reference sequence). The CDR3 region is CASSRAGLAGGYEQYF. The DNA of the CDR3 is TGTGCCAGCAGCCGCGCCGGGCTAGCGGGAGGCTACGAGCAGTACTTC.

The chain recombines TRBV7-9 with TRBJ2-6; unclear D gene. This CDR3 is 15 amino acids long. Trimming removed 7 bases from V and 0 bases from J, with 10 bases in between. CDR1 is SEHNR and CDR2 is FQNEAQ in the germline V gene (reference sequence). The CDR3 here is CASNPYGSGANVLTF. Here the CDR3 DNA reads TGTGCCAGCAACCCCTACGGCTCTGGGGCCAACGTCCTGACTTTC.

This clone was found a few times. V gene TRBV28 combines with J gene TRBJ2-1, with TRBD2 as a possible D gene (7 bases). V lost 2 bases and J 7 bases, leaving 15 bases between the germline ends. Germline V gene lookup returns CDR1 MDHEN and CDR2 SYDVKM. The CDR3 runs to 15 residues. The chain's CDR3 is CASSLRGGPRNEQFF. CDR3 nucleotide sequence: TGTGCCAGCAGTTTAAGGGGGGGACCGAGAAATGAGCAGTTCTTC.

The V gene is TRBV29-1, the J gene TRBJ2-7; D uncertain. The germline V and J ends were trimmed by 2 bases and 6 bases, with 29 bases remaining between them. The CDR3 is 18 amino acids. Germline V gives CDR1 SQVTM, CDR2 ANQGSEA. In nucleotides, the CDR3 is TGCAGCGTTGAACCTTACGTAACATTGAAAGCCAGGTCTGGCGAGCAGTACTTC. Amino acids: CSVEPYVTLKARSGEQYF.

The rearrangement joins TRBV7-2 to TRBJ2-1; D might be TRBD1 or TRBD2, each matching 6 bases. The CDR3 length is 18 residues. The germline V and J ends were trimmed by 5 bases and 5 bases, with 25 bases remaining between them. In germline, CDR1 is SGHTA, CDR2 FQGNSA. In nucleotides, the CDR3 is TGTGCCAGCAGCATAGTGTCTGTCGTTGGGGGCGGGGACAATGAGCAGTTCTTC. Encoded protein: CASSIVSVVGGGDNEQFF.

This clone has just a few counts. The CDR3 DNA is TGTGCCAGCGGAACCGTGGCTGGGGAGCTGTTTTTT. It translates to CASGTVAGELFF. The rearrangement links TRBV11-2 to TRBJ2-2; no firm D call. Trimming removed 8 bases at V and 8 bases at J, with 12 bases between. The germline gives CDR1 SGHAT, CDR2 FQNNGV. There are 12 residues in the CDR3.

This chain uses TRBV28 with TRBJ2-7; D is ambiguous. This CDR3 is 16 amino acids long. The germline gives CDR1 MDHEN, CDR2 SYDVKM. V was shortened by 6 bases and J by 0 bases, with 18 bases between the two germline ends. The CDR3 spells CASSPQSGSFSYEQYF. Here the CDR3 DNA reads TGTGCCAGCAGCCCACAAAGTGGTAGCTTCTCCTACGAGCAGTACTTC.

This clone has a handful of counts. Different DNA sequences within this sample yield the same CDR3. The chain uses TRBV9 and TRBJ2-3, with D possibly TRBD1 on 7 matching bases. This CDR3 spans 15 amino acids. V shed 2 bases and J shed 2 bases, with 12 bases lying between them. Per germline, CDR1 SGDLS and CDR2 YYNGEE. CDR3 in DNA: TGTGCCAGCAGCGTGCGGGACAGAGACACAGATACGCAGTATTTT. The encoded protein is CASSVRDRDTDTQYF.

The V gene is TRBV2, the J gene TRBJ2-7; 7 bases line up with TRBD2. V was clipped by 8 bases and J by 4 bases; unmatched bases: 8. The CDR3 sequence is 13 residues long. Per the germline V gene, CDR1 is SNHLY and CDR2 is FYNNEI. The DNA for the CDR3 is TGTGCCAGCCGTTCTAGCGGAGGTTACGAGCAGTACTTC. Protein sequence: CASRSSGGYEQYF.

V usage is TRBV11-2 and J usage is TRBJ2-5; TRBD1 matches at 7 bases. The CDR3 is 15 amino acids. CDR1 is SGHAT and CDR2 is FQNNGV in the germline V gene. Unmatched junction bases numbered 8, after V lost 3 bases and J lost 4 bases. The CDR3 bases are TGTGCCAGCAGCTTCGCCAGGGGGATTAGAGAGACCCAGTACTTC. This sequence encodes CASSFARGIRETQYF.

DNA of the CDR3: TGCGCCAGCAGCTTAGGAGACAGGGGCTACGAGCAGTACTTC. This sequence encodes CASSLGDRGYEQYF. V gene TRBV5-1 combines with J gene TRBJ2-7, with TRBD1 matching over 8 bases. This CDR3 contains 14 residues. Germline CDR1 and CDR2: SGHRS and YFSETQ. V lost 2 bases to trimming and J lost 3 bases; unmatched junction nucleotides: 4. The full variable domain, rest sourced from reference TRBV5-1 and TRBJ2-7, is KAGVTQTPRYLIKTRGQQVTLSCSPISGHRSVSWYQQTPGQGLQFLFEYFSETQRNKGNFPGRFSGRQFSNSRSEMNVSTLELGDSALYLCASSLGDRGYEQYFGPGTRLTVT.

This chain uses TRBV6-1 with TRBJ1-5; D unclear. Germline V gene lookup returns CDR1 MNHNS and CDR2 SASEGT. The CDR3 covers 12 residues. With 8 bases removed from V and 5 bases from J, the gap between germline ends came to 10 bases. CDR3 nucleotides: TGTGCCAGCTATGGGAGGGATCAGCCCCAGCATTTT. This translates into CASYGRDQPQHF.

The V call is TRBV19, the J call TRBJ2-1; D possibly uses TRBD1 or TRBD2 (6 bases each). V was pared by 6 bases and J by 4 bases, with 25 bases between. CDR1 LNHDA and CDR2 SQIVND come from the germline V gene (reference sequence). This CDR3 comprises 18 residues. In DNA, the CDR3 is TGTGCCAGTAGGGGGGGCTCCTTCGCCTCATCAATGTACAATGAGCAGTTCTTC. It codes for CASRGGSFASSMYNEQFF.

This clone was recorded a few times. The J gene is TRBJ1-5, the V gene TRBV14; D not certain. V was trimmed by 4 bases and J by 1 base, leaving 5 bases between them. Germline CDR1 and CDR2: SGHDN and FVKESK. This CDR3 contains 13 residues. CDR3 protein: CASSRMSNQPQHF. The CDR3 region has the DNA TGTGCCAGCAGCCGGATGAGCAATCAGCCCCAGCATTTT.

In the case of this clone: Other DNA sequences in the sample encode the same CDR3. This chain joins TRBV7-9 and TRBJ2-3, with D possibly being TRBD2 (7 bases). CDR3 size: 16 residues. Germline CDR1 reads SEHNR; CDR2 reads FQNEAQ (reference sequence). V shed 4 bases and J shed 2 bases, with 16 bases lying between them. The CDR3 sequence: CASSSGGRGATDTQYF. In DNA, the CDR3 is TGTGCCAGCAGCTCCGGGGGGCGGGGCGCCACAGATACGCAGTATTTT.

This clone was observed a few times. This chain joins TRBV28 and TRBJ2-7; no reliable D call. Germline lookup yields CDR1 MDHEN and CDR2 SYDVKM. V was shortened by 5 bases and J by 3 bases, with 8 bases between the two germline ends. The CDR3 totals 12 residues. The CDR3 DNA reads TGTGCCAGCAGTCAACTCCGCTACGAGCAGTACTTC. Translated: CASSQLRYEQYF. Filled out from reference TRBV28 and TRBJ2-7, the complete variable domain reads DVKVTQSSRYLVKRTGEKVFLECVQDMDHENMFWYRQDPGLGLRLIYFSYDVKMKEKGDIPEGYSVSREKKERFSLILESASTNQTSMYLCASSQLRYEQYFGPGTRLTVT.

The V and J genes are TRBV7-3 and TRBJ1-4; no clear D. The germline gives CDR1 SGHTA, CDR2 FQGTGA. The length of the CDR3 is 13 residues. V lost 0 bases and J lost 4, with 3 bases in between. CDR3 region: CASSLTVNEKLFF. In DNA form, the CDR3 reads TGTGCCAGCAGCTTAACTGTTAATGAAAAACTGTTTTTT.

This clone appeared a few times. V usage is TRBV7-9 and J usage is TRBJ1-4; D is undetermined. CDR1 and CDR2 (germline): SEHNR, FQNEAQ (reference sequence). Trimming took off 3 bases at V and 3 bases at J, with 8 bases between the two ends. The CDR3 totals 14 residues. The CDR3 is CASSFAGSNEKLFF. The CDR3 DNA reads TGTGCCAGCAGCTTCGCAGGTTCTAATGAAAAACTGTTTTTT.

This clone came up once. DNA of the CDR3: TGTGCCAGCAGACGCCCCGGACAGTACGGCTACACCTTC. Encoded protein: CASRRPGQYGYTF. The rearrangement joins TRBV6-5 to TRBJ1-2; D is possibly TRBD1 (6 bases). This CDR3 comprises 13 residues. Trimming cost V 6 bases and J 8 bases, with 16 bases left between them. Germline values: CDR1 MNHEY, CDR2 SVGAGI.

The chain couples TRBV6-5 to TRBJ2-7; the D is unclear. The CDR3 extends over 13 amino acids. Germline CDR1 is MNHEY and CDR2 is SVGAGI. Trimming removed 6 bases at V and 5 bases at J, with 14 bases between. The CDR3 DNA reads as TGTGCCAGCAGCGATCCCCACTGGGACGAGCAGTACTTC. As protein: CASSDPHWDEQYF.